This T cell receptor beta chain was recovered during a study of regulatory T cells in long-lasting Graves disease. This clonotype was seen ten or more times. Antigen unknown. According to the study, TCR beta libraries were built with iRepertoire HTBI primers and CDR3-region Arm-PCR. TCRdb ran MiXCR on the multiplex PCR reads and lists one entry per CDR3 protein. Of roughly 560,000 distinct CDR3 sequences detected, about 16% appear once; the ten largest clones hold approximately 25%. Study-level points and caveats: The analysis examined peripheral blood only and excluded thyroid tissue. Persistent patients shared more public clonotypes (about 2,700) than new patients (roughly 970).

The CDR3 has 13 amino acids. J lost 7 bases, V lost 3 bases, and 4 bases had no gene match. As for time point: newly diagnosed GD, antithyroid drugs for less than 3 months. PBMC-derived RNA was used for the TCR library. These same records also appear under a second study, on T cells in Graves' hyperthyroidism and ophthalmopathy. That report adds: Researchers barred patients who had uncontrolled infection, other autoimmune disease, pregnancy or lactation. First-round RT-PCR with HTBI primers amplified the TCR CDR3 region.

This chain uses TRBV12-3 or TRBV12-4 with TRBJ2-7; TRBD1 matches at 9 bases. The sequence derives from a woman aged 35-65 years with Graves disease. The material sequenced was peripheral blood mononuclear cells (PBMCs), taken at new diagnosis, from a patient treated with antithyroid drugs. This CDR3 is CASSFGTGQEQYF. The CDR3 nucleotides read TGTGCCAGCAGTTTCGGGACAGGGCAGGAGCAGTACTTC.